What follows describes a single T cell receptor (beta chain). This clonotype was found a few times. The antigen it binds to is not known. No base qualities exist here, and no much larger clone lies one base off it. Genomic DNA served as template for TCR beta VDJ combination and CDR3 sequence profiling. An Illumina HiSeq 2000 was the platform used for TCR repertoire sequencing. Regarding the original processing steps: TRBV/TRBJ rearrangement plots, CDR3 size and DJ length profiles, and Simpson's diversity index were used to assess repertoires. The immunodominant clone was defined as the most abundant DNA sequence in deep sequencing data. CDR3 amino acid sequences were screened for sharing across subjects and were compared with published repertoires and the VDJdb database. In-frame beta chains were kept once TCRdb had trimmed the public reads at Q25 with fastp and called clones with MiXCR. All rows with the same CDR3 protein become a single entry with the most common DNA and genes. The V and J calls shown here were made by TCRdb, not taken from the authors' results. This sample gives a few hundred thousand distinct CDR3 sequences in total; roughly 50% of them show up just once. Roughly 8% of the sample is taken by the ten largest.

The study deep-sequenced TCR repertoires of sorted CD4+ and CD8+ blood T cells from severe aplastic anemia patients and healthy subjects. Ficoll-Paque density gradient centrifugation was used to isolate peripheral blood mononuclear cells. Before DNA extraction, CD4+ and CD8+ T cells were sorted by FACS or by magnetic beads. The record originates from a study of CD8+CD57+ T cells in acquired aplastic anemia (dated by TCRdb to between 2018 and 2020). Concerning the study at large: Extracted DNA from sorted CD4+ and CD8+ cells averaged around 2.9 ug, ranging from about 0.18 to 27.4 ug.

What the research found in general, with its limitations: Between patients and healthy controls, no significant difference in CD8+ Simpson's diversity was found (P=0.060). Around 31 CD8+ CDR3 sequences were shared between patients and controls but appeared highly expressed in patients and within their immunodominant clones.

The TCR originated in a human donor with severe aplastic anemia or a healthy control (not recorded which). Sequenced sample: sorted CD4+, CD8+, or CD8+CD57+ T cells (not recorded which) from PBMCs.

The nucleotides read TGTGCCAGCAGCTCACAGGGGGGGGCTGGGGAGACCCAGTACTTC. This is translated as CASSSQGGAGETQYF. The rearranged segments are TRBV7-6 and TRBJ2-5; the best D guess is TRBD1, with 8 bases matching. From its cysteine to its phenylalanine, the CDR3 spans 15 amino acids. CDR3 DNA only is kept here, 45 bases in frame from base 1. V is shortened by 4 bases, J by 5 bases, and the region joining them spans 17 bases. CDR1 and CDR2, per the germline V gene, are SGHVS and FNYEAQ. The entire variable domain, with the stretches around the CDR3 drawn from the reference TRBV7-6 and TRBJ2-5 proteins, is GAGVSQSPRYKVTKRGQDVALRCDPISGHVSLYWYRQALGQGPEFLTYFNYEAQQDKSGLPNDRFSAERPEGSISTLTIQRTEQRDSAMYRCASSSQGGAGETQYFGPGTRLLVL.